This is a list of T cell receptor beta chains from one sample in a study of T cells expressing NK-cell markers. TCRdb re-called the 5' RACE reads and shows each CDR3 protein once, DNA omitted. In total, the table holds about 430,000 distinct CDR3 sequences. Sequencing used blood T cells: a sorted CD56 or NKG2C T cell subset, CD4+ or CD8+ T cells, or bulk PBMC T cells (not recorded which). Receptor source: a woman between 50 and 59 years old in good health. Both conserved end residues are part of each CDR3.

length	V	J	CDR3
14	TRBV21-1	TRBJ1-1	CASSKDSMNTEAFF
15	TRBV11-3	TRBJ2-3	CASSLVSSGGDTQYF
15	TRBV18	TRBJ2-7	CASSHPGQSSYEQYF
18	TRBV25-1	TRBJ2-1	CASSEGGSGLPIYNEQFF
14	TRBV12-3/TRBV12-4	TRBJ1-5	CASSLNGGNQPQHF
15	TRBV29-1	TRBJ1-4	CSAGVVGAGNEKLFF
15	TRBV6-1	TRBJ2-5	CASSRILRGEETQYF
15	TRBV10-2	TRBJ2-1	CASKSGPSSYNEQFF
14	TRBV7-3	TRBJ2-1	CASRDGTSTNEQFF
15	TRBV28	TRBJ1-1	CASSLTGNMNTEAFF
15	TRBV15	TRBJ1-2	CATSRDTGEVYGYTF
16	TRBV12-3/TRBV12-4	TRBJ2-7	CASSSPGVAGAYEQYF
15	TRBV20-1	TRBJ2-7	CSAQSRTTGNYEQYF
12	TRBV12-3/TRBV12-4	TRBJ2-5	CASRQGGGTQYF
15	TRBV18	TRBJ2-1	CASSPRRGGGDEQFF
14	TRBV4-1	TRBJ2-5	CASSQDYYQETQYF
15	TRBV7-6	TRBJ2-1	CASSSQLAGVGEQFF
17	TRBV11-2	TRBJ2-1	CASSVIWRGRALDEQFF
14	TRBV9	TRBJ2-7	CASSVGTSIYEQYF
14	TRBV20-1	TRBJ2-7	CSAGRGLGRVEQYF
13	TRBV7-8	TRBJ1-1	CASSFELNTEAFF
15	TRBV10-3	TRBJ2-7	CAISGTTGTLYEQYF
13	TRBV6-1	TRBJ2-7	CASSANVAGEQYF
14	TRBV3-1	TRBJ2-1	CASSQASTGSRGFF
15	TRBV19	TRBJ2-1	CASSISAGTPLGQFF
13	TRBV6-1	TRBJ1-2	CASTLDRNYGYTF
15	TRBV20-1	TRBJ2-3	CSARGGTSGRAPQYF
15	TRBV7-6	TRBJ1-4	CASSPATGTGSKLFF
14	TRBV5-1	TRBJ2-1	CASSLGTSILEQFF
11	TRBV12-3/TRBV12-4	TRBJ1-5	CAIHSNQPQHF
12	TRBV11-2	TRBJ2-3	CASSQAGGRIYF
13	TRBV10-3	TRBJ2-5	CASQKGRKETQYF
13	TRBV29-1	TRBJ2-2	CSAAAVWNGELFF
12	TRBV10-1	TRBJ2-3	CASSDEGDTQYF
14	TRBV6-5	TRBJ1-1	CASRGQGWVTEAFF
18	TRBV7-6	TRBJ2-2	CASSFGSGSGWNTGELFF
15	TRBV11-2	TRBJ1-2	CASGRVRGQNYGYTF
14	TRBV19	TRBJ1-2	CASSNQGDLGGYTF
11	TRBV11-2	TRBJ1-1	CASSAARDAFF
13	TRBV9	TRBJ2-5	CASSVAGGETQYF
14	TRBV18	TRBJ2-1	CASSPVDRAREQFF
15	TRBV11-2	TRBJ2-1	CASHGGYSTYNEQFF
14	TRBV6-1	TRBJ2-6	CASRDISGANVLTF
12	TRBV29-1	TRBJ1-2	CSVEKGAEGYTF
13	TRBV5-8	TRBJ1-2	CASSLNRNYGYTF
14	TRBV5-1	TRBJ2-2	CASSLRDSAGELFF
13	TRBV10-3	TRBJ1-3	CAITRAKGDTIYF
16	TRBV4-2	TRBJ2-1	CASSQVGVGSYNEQFF
12	TRBV29-1	TRBJ1-2	CSVVGQGVGYTF
15	TRBV24-1	TRBJ1-2	CATPVCSPGSWGYTF
14	TRBV6-5	TRBJ1-1	CASSYTREDTEAFF
14	TRBV12-3/TRBV12-4	TRBJ2-3	CASRQEGLRDTQYF
15	TRBV5-6	TRBJ2-4	CASSLGPIAKNIQYF
15	TRBV3-1	TRBJ2-5	CASSHGTATQETQYF
13	TRBV5-5	TRBJ1-4	CASSDRMSEKLFF